The 27 T cell receptor beta chains below come from one sample, sequenced in a study of cytomegalovirus exposure and HLA in healthy donors. PCR involved 60 Vbeta and 13 Jbeta primers. Produced via immunoSEQ multiplex PCR; TCRdb's table is partial and in-frame only. The sample carries approximately 220,000 clones, 82% recorded once. Source material: PBMCs. These TCRs come from a man aged 40-55 years in good health and CMV-seropositive.

The chain uses TRBV5-1 and TRBJ2-2; D is perhaps TRBD2 (6 bases). The CDR3 loop spans 15 amino acids. V was pared by 8 bases and J by 2 bases, with 16 bases between. CDR1 is SGHRS, CDR2 YFSETQ, per germline. The CDR3 reads CASGHRGSNTGELFF. CDR3 in DNA: TGCGCCAGTGGACATCGGGGGTCAAACACCGGGGAGCTGTTTTTT.

This chain links TRBV5-6 with TRBJ1-1; D may be TRBD1 (6 bases). Germline CDR1 and CDR2: SGHDT and YYEEEE. CDR3 length: 14 residues. V lost 6 bases and J 4 bases, leaving 16 bases between the germline ends. The CDR3 nucleotides read TGTGCCAGCAACAAGGATTCCAGGGGCACTGAAGCTTTCTTT. It yields the protein CASNKDSRGTEAFF.

V usage is TRBV5-1 and J usage is TRBJ1-1, with no clear D. Germline V lookup: CDR1 SGHRS, CDR2 YFSETQ. CDR3 length: 17 residues. Trimming took off 4 bases at V and 1 base at J, with 20 bases between the two ends. CDR3 sequence reads: CASSHGLQKPQNTEAFF. CDR3 nucleotides: TGCGCCAGCAGCCATGGGCTCCAGAAACCTCAGAACACTGAAGCTTTCTTT.

The chain links TRBV6-4 to TRBJ2-1, with 10 bases that match TRBD2. This CDR3 region has 15 residues. CDR1 and CDR2 from the germline V gene are MRHNA and SNTAGT. Losses at the gene ends were 2 bases for V and 6 bases for J; bases not matched to a gene: 4. The CDR3 DNA follows: TGTGCCAGCAGTGACGGGCTAGCGGGAGCCAATGAGCAGTTCTTC. Translated: CASSDGLAGANEQFF.

This clone has a handful of counts. The chain links TRBV6-6 to TRBJ2-1; a possible D gene is TRBD1 (5 bases). The length of the CDR3 is 15 residues. The germline CDR1 and CDR2 sequences are MNHNY and SVGAGI (reference sequence). Deletions cut 0 bases from V and 6 bases from J, with 12 bases between. CDR3 sequence (DNA): TGTGCCAGCAGTTACTCGGGGCCGGGCGGCAATGAGCAGTTCTTC. This translates into CASSYSGPGGNEQFF.

This chain connects TRBV9 to TRBJ2-5; 10 bases line up with TRBD2. The length of the CDR3 is 18 residues. CDR1 SGDLS and CDR2 YYNGEE come from the germline V gene. The J segment lost 4 bases and the V segment lost 3 bases, leaving 15 bases of the junction unmatched. The CDR3 reads CASSDLPLAGVEGETQYF. CDR3 in DNA: TGTGCCAGCAGCGATCTACCCCTAGCGGGAGTGGAGGGAGAGACCCAGTACTTC.

Turning to this clone: The sample has other DNA sequences that encode this CDR3 too. The J gene is TRBJ2-5, the V gene TRBV5-1; D perhaps matches TRBD2 (6 bases). Germline V CDR1 and CDR2: SGHRS, YFSETQ. Trimming took off 6 bases at V and 1 base at J, with 13 bases between the two ends. CDR3 length equals 14 residues. The CDR3 spells CASNRAGPQETQYF. The CDR3 region has the DNA TGCGCCAGCAACCGCGCGGGGCCCCAAGAGACCCAGTACTTC.

The V and J genes are TRBV6-5 and TRBJ2-7; D is ambiguous. CDR1 is MNHEY, CDR2 SVGAGI, per germline. V lost 0 bases to trimming and J lost 3 bases, with 12 bases between them. The length of the CDR3 is 15 residues. This chain's CDR3 is CASSYSIASLYEQYV. Here the CDR3 DNA reads TGTGCCAGCAGTTACTCGATAGCTTCCCTCTACGAGCAGTACGTC.

Worth noting for this clone: Sequence at one end of the junction differs from germline and may be a read error. The chain has TRBV7-7 and TRBJ2-1; TRBD2 agrees at 7 bases. Germline lookup yields CDR1 SSHAT and CDR2 FNYEAQ (reference sequence). This CDR3 has 14 amino acids. The CDR3 nucleotides read TGTGCTAGCAGCTTAGCGGGTAGCGGCGGTGAGCAGTTCTTC. This sequence encodes CASSLAGSGGEQFF.

The V call is TRBV6-5, the J call TRBJ1-1; D not resolved. Trimming took off 6 bases at V and 2 bases at J, with 10 bases between the two ends. The CDR3 consists of 13 residues. Germline V gives CDR1 MNHEY, CDR2 SVGAGI. The CDR3 loop reads CASSGRHNTEAFF. CDR3 DNA: TGTGCCAGCAGCGGAAGACATAACACTGAAGCTTTCTTT.

This sequence joins TRBV27 and TRBJ1-2, with 11 bases lining up with TRBD1. V gave up 5 bases and J gave up 4 bases; unmatched junction bases: 3. This CDR3 has 14 residues. CDR1 and CDR2 (germline): MNHEY, SMNVEV (reference sequence). The CDR3 loop is CASSRTGGAYGYTF. DNA of the CDR3: TGTGCCAGCAGTCGGACAGGGGGCGCCTATGGCTACACCTTC.

The chain links TRBV18 to TRBJ2-2, with 10 bases identical to TRBD1. The V gene's germline CDR1 is KGHSH and CDR2 LQKENI. The CDR3 covers 15 residues. The trim removed 2 bases at V and 4 bases at J, leaving 1 base unmatched. The DNA for the CDR3 is TGTGCCAGCTCACCAGGACAGGGGGGCACCGGGGAGCTGTTTTTT. Protein: CASSPGQGGTGELFF.

Only a few counts were recorded for this clone. The chain joins TRBV5-4 to TRBJ2-7; D perhaps matches TRBD2 (5 bases). V was trimmed by 4 bases and J by 4 bases, leaving 12 bases between them. Germline lookup yields CDR1 SGHNT and CDR2 YYREEE (reference sequence). This CDR3 has 13 amino acids. The chain's CDR3 is CASSLGLEYEQYV. In DNA form, the CDR3 reads TGTGCCAGCAGCCTTGGACTTGAGTACGAGCAGTACGTC.

The chain uses TRBV5-4 and TRBJ2-3; 8 bases line up with TRBD1. Germline CDR1 is SGHNT and CDR2 is YYREEE (reference sequence). V lost 0 bases to trimming and J lost 2 bases; unmatched junction nucleotides: 5. This CDR3 has 16 amino acids. CDR3: CASSLVRDRTTDTQYF. As DNA, the CDR3 is TGTGCCAGCAGCTTGGTTAGGGACAGGACCACAGATACGCAGTATTTT.

This rearrangement joins TRBV30 to TRBJ1-5, with D perhaps TRBD1 (5 bases). From germline, CDR1 is GTSNPN and CDR2 SVGIG (reference sequence). This CDR3 is 15 amino acids long. Trimming removed 4 bases from V and 3 bases from J, with 16 bases in between. As DNA, the CDR3 is TGTGCCTGGACCCCCGGGAGACAGCTCAATCAGCCCCAGCATTTT. Protein sequence: CAWTPGRQLNQPQHF. Together with reference TRBV30 and TRBJ1-5, the CDR3 gives the full variable domain: SQTIHQWPATLVQPVGSPLSLECTVEGTSNPNLYWYRQAAGRGLQLLFYSVGIGQISSEVPQNLSASRPQDRQFILSSKKLLLSDSGFYLCAWTPGRQLNQPQHFGDGTRLSIL.

The chain is built from TRBV27 and TRBJ2-7; TRBD2 aligns across 7 bases. V lost 8 bases, J lost 3 bases, and 4 bases stayed unmatched. The CDR3 totals 12 residues. Germline CDR1 and CDR2: MNHEY and SMNVEV (reference sequence). CDR3 bases: TGTGCCAGCGCGAGCGGGAACTACGAGCAGTACTTC. Its protein product is CASASGNYEQYF.

J is TRBJ2-5 and V is TRBV19; TRBD1 aligns across 9 bases. The germline CDR1 and CDR2 sequences are LNHDA and SQIVND (reference sequence). The CDR3 contains 16 residues. J gave up 7 bases and V 5 bases, and 14 bases lay outside the gene matches. The CDR3 spells CASSARAGQGVLTQYF. The CDR3 DNA sequence: TGTGCCAGTAGTGCCCGGGCGGGACAGGGTGTTTTGACCCAGTACTTC.

The CDR3 sequence: CAWSVTGAGTEAFF. CDR3 nucleotides: TGTGCCTGGAGTGTAACAGGGGCAGGCACTGAAGCTTTCTTT. The chain combines TRBV30 with TRBJ1-1; TRBD1 matches 7 bases. The CDR3 contains 14 residues. Germline V lookup: CDR1 GTSNPN, CDR2 SVGIG (reference sequence). V dropped 0 bases and J dropped 4; count of bases not matched to a gene: 5.

V gene TRBV29-1 combines with J gene TRBJ1-1; 7 nucleotides agree with TRBD1. Looked up from germline, CDR1 is SQVTM and CDR2 is ANQGSEA. The CDR3 contains 11 residues. The junction had 5 bases not matched to a gene; V was cut back by 7 bases and J by 6 bases. The CDR3 loop is CSGQGPAEAFF. CDR3 sequence (DNA): TGCAGCGGACAGGGTCCCGCTGAAGCTTTCTTT.

The chain recombines TRBV25-1 with TRBJ2-7, with a possible D match to TRBD1 (6 bases). The V gene lost 1 base and the J gene lost 3 bases, with 13 bases spanning the gap. Germline CDR1 is MGHDK and CDR2 is SYGVNS. The CDR3 extends over 15 amino acids. This CDR3 is CASSESGTPVYEQYF. The CDR3 DNA follows: TGTGCCAGCAGTGAATCAGGGACACCTGTCTACGAGCAGTACTTC.

This chain connects TRBV11-3 to TRBJ2-2, with D tentatively TRBD1 (5 bases). The germline gives CDR1 SGHNT, CDR2 YENEEA. V was shortened by 5 bases and J by 4 bases, with 11 bases between the two germline ends. There are 14 residues in the CDR3. CDR3 protein: CASSVGAGTGELFF. The CDR3, as DNA: TGTGCCAGCAGCGTAGGGGCCGGCACCGGGGAGCTGTTTTTT.

The rearrangement links TRBV7-3 to TRBJ2-1; 9 nucleotides match TRBD2. CDR1 and CDR2 (germline): SGHTA, FQGTGA. Germline trimming cut 3 bases from V and 8 bases from J; bases unmatched to any gene: 8. CDR3 size: 15 residues. CDR3 in amino acids: CASSLAASGIYEQFF. CDR3 DNA: TGTGCCAGCAGCTTGGCGGCTAGCGGGATATATGAGCAGTTCTTC.

This rearrangement joins TRBV27 to TRBJ1-1, with D possibly being TRBD1 (5 bases). The CDR3 spans 12 residues. CDR1 and CDR2 (germline): MNHEY, SMNVEV (reference sequence). Between the trimmed V and J ends, which lost 8 bases and 4 bases, there was a span of 11 bases. CDR3 DNA: TGTGCCAGCCGGGACTGGGCCACTGAAGCTTTCTTT. Its protein product is CASRDWATEAFF.

The rearrangement uses TRBV18 and TRBJ1-1, with a weak D call TRBD1 (6 bases). The germline CDR1 and CDR2 sequences are KGHSH and LQKENI. The CDR3 is 15 amino acids. Between the trimmed V and J ends, which lost 4 bases and 0 bases, there was a span of 12 bases. The CDR3 DNA sequence: TGTGCCAGCTCACGAACAGGGTCCTTGAACACTGAAGCTTTCTTT. This encodes CASSRTGSLNTEAFF.

The chain has TRBV5-1 and TRBJ2-7; 13 positions agree with TRBD2. This CDR3 has 16 residues. Trimming took 4 bases from V and 5 from J; bases not matched to a gene: 9. CDR1 is SGHRS and CDR2 is YFSETQ in the germline V gene. DNA for the CDR3: TGCGCCAGCAGCGGGAGGACTAGCGGGAGTCTTAACGAGCAGTACTTC. This sequence encodes CASSGRTSGSLNEQYF. Variable domain in full (rest from reference TRBV5-1 and TRBJ2-7): KAGVTQTPRYLIKTRGQQVTLSCSPISGHRSVSWYQQTPGQGLQFLFEYFSETQRNKGNFPGRFSGRQFSNSRSEMNVSTLELGDSALYLCASSGRTSGSLNEQYFGPGTRLTVT.

This chain connects TRBV21-1 to TRBJ1-5; TRBD1 is the table's D call, not checked against the DNA. TRBV21-1 is listed as a pseudogene. The CDR3 is made up of 17 amino acids. The CDR3 DNA is TGTGCCAGCAGCAAAGTTGAGGACAGAGGTAGCAATCAGCCCCAGCATTTT. It encodes CASSKVEDRGSNQPQHF.

The chain joins TRBV5-4 to TRBJ2-7; 11 bases agree with TRBD1. Looked up from germline, CDR1 is SGHNT and CDR2 is YYREEE (reference sequence). The CDR3 totals 15 residues. Germline trimming cut 4 bases from V and 3 bases from J; bases unmatched to any gene: 6. The CDR3 sequence: CASSAPGTGGYEQYF. CDR3 sequence (DNA): TGTGCCAGCAGCGCACCCGGGACAGGGGGCTACGAGCAGTACTTC.